This T cell receptor beta chain was recorded in a study of vaccination effects on CD4 cells after COVID-19. About the study: All study participants received two doses of BNT162b2 or mRNA-1273 vaccine. The two convalescent patients provided samples 16 days and one week before vaccination. Study-wide results and limits: Late after vaccination, infection- and vaccine-induced clones showed marked clonal contraction.

Notes on this clone: Its antigen is undetermined.

Germline CDR1 is MNHEY and CDR2 is SMNVEV (reference sequence). The CDR3 is made up of 15 amino acids. Trimming left V 4 bases short and J 0 bases short, with 13 bases between. Sequencing followed a ViraFEST assay step that expanded antigen-specific CD4+ T cells with viral peptide pools. The culture ran for approximately nine days before CD4+ T cells were isolated. A positive SARS-CoV-2 PCR test fell between March and December 2020. On day 3 and again on day 7, half the medium was replaced with IL-2 medium. TCRdb's table, derived via immunoSEQ multiplex PCR, lists solely in-frame clones and lacks some. Found here are some 38,000 clones, around 69% of them singletons; the top ten hold about 18%.

The sequence was obtained from a human donor who had a prior SARS-CoV-2 infection. V is TRBV27 and J is TRBJ2-7, with a possible D match to TRBD2 (5 bases). The material sequenced was CD4+ T cells from PBMCs cultured with HCoV-NL63 spike peptides, taken before COVID-19 vaccination. The CDR3 bases are TGTGCCAGCAGTTCCCTAGAGGGTCTCTCCTACGAGCAGTACTTC. Protein sequence: CASSSLEGLSYEQYF.